Listed below are T cell receptor beta chains from one sample, sequenced in a study of CD8 T cells in ankylosing spondylitis. A single record per CDR3 protein comes from TCRdb applying MiXCR to the 5' RACE reads. The sample has about 400,000 distinct CDR3 sequences, more than 20% seen once; the top ten hold 10% to 15%. Sequenced sample: blood, either unsorted or a sorted T cell fraction (not recorded which). The receptors originated from a male donor with ankylosing spondylitis or in good health (not recorded which). Each CDR3 is given with its conserved first and last residue. A D gene is named only where the DNA matches it firmly. Not every row has a clone size; where given, it reads once, few, many or a size class.

j_call | clone_size | v_call | d_call | cdr3_aa | cdr3_nt
TRBJ2-7 | few | TRBV29-1 | - | CSARTANYEQYF | TGCAGTGCACGGACGGCGAACTACGAGCAGTACTTC
TRBJ1-2 | - | TRBV24-1 | TRBD1 | CATSAPGQDYYGYTF | TGTGCCACCAGTGCCCCCGGACAGGATTACTATGGCTACACCTTC
TRBJ1-2 | few | TRBV7-2 | TRBD1 | CASSPVTGGGGYTF | TGTGCCAGCAGCCCAGTCACAGGGGGTGGTGGCTACACCTTC
TRBJ2-3 | - | TRBV13 | - | CASSLDREADTQYF | TGTGCCAGCAGCCTCGACAGGGAGGCAGATACGCAGTATTTT
TRBJ2-1 | - | TRBV7-8 | - | CASSLAQRLGEDYNEQFF | TGTGCCAGCAGCTTAGCTCAACGTCTAGGGGAGGACTACAATGAGCAGTTCTTC
TRBJ1-5 | - | TRBV5-6 | - | CASSLNGHGDQPQHF | TGTGCCAGCAGCTTGAATGGGCACGGGGATCAGCCCCAGCATTTT
TRBJ2-7 | many | TRBV27 | TRBD1 | CASSLRTGSNEQYF | TGTGCCAGCTCTCTAAGGACAGGGTCTAACGAGCAGTACTTC
TRBJ2-7 | - | TRBV13 | TRBD2 | CASSKSGGSSYEQYF | TGTGCCAGCAGCAAGAGCGGGGGAAGCTCCTACGAGCAGTACTTC
TRBJ2-2 | few | TRBV28 | TRBD2 | CASSLTLAGAKTGELFF | TGTGCCAGCAGTTTAACCCTAGCGGGGGCCAAAACCGGGGAGCTGTTTTTT
TRBJ2-3 | - | TRBV3-1 | TRBD2 | CASSQGLTSGGGDTQYF | TGTGCCAGCAGCCAAGGTCTGACTAGCGGGGGAGGGGATACGCAGTATTTT
TRBJ2-1 | - | TRBV30 | - | CAWNGVGGIHEQFF | TGTGCCTGGAATGGAGTTGGAGGGATACATGAGCAGTTCTTC
TRBJ2-7 | once | TRBV28 | TRBD2 | CASSLLGGRGGHEQYF | TGTGCCAGCAGTTTATTAGGTGGGCGGGGGGGCCACGAGCAGTACTTC
TRBJ2-3 | few | TRBV4-1 | - | CASSQELGGGSTDTQYF | TGCGCCAGCAGCCAAGAACTGGGGGGGGGCAGCACAGATACGCAGTATTTT
TRBJ2-1 | few | TRBV7-9 | - | CASSERGVLEANEQFF | TGTGCCAGCAGCGAAAGAGGGGTACTAGAGGCCAATGAGCAGTTCTTC
TRBJ1-1 | - | TRBV15 | - | CATSGDTEAFF | TGTGCCACCAGCGGCGACACTGAAGCTTTCTTT
TRBJ2-5 | - | TRBV6-1 | TRBD2 | CASSGTTSGGRETQYF | TGTGCCAGCAGCGGAACTACTAGCGGGGGGCGAGAGACCCAGTACTTC
TRBJ2-7 | - | TRBV18 | - | CASSQTDRSYEQYF | TGTGCCAGCTCGCAAACCGACAGATCCTACGAGCAGTACTTC
TRBJ2-7 | - | TRBV7-8 | - | CASSPQTPSSYEQYF | TGTGCCAGCAGCCCACAGACCCCCAGCTCCTACGAGCAGTACTTC
TRBJ2-1 | - | TRBV7-9 | TRBD2 | CASRAAGGYNEQFF | TGTGCCAGCCGGGCGGCGGGGGGCTACAATGAGCAGTTCTTC
TRBJ2-7 | - | TRBV29-1 | - | CSVETGAYEQYF | TGCAGCGTTGAAACGGGGGCTTACGAGCAGTACTTC
TRBJ2-3 | many | TRBV12-3/TRBV12-4 | TRBD2 | CASNHGGSVHTQYF | TGTGCCAGCAACCACGGGGGGAGCGTACATACGCAGTATTTT
TRBJ2-2 | once | TRBV5-1 | - | CASSEWEGQTTGELFF | TGCGCCAGCAGCGAATGGGAGGGACAAACCACCGGGGAGCTGTTTTTT
TRBJ1-2 | - | TRBV28 | - | CASSLSRSYGYTF | TGTGCCAGCAGTTTAAGCCGGTCTTATGGCTACACCTTC
TRBJ2-1 | many | TRBV29-1 | - | CSVEGLRPYNEQFF | TGCAGCGTTGAAGGGTTGCGGCCGTACAATGAGCAGTTCTTC
TRBJ2-3 | - | TRBV5-4 | - | CASSLDGVSLRLQYF | TGTGCCAGCAGCTTGGATGGGGTCTCGTTGCGCCTGCAGTATTTT
TRBJ2-1 | few | TRBV12-3/TRBV12-4 | TRBD1 | CASSRTQGADNEQFF | TGTGCCAGCAGCCGCACGCAGGGGGCGGACAATGAGCAGTTCTTC
TRBJ1-2 | - | TRBV10-3 | - | CAISEVSNYGYTF | TGTGCCATCAGTGAAGTCAGTAACTATGGCTACACCTTC
TRBJ2-7 | many | TRBV27 | - | CASSPSPPREGGYEQYF | TGTGCCAGCAGTCCAAGCCCCCCCAGGGAAGGGGGGTACGAGCAGTACTTC
TRBJ2-3 | few | TRBV7-9 | - | CASTPAGRGHDTQYF | TGTGCCAGCACCCCAGCGGGGCGGGGGCACGATACGCAGTATTTT
TRBJ2-3 | few | TRBV29-1 | TRBD2 | CSVSSRDRLRGASRTDTQYF | TGCAGCGTTTCGTCTCGAGACAGACTGCGGGGGGCCAGCCGCACAGATACGCAGTATTTT
TRBJ2-3 | few | TRBV11-2 | - | CASSLSGPPGDTQYF | TGTGCCAGCAGCTTATCAGGGCCGCCCGGCGATACGCAGTATTTT
TRBJ2-7 | few | TRBV6-5 | - | CASSSLGISYEQYF | TGTGCCAGCAGTTCCCTCGGGATCTCCTACGAGCAGTACTTC